What follows are 19 T cell receptor beta chains derived from one specimen sequenced in a study of T cell clonality in common variable immunodeficiency. Produced via immunoSEQ multiplex PCR; TCRdb's table is partial and in-frame only. The sample shows some 52,000 clones, no singletons; the ten largest hold roughly 3.5%. The sample consisted of peripheral blood mononuclear cells. The origin of the receptors is a person between 18 and 75 years old in good health.

This clone was observed many times. The missing CDR3 end, 3 residues past where the read stops, is filled in from the germline J gene. The chain is built from TRBV12-5 and TRBJ2-2; 9 nucleotides line up with TRBD1. This CDR3 region has 16 residues. Per germline, CDR1 LGHNT and CDR2 FRNRAP. V lost 5 bases, J lost 5 bases, and 9 bases stayed unmatched. The chain's CDR3 is CASGPHTGGPTGELFF. Incomplete CDR3 DNA: TGTGCTAGTGGTCCCCACACAGGGGGCCCTACCGGGGAG.

This clone was recorded at least ten times. The read terminates 3 residues before the CDR3 end, so the remaining end is supplied by the germline J gene. The chain joins TRBV18 to TRBJ2-2; TRBD2 matches at 9 bases. V dropped 6 bases and J dropped 7; count of bases not matched to a gene: 6. Germline-derived CDR1 and CDR2 are KGHSH and LQKENI. This CDR3 is 14 amino acids long. The CDR3 region is CASSPGLAIGELFF. The part of the CDR3 DNA that was read is TGTGCCAGCTCTCCGGGACTAGCAATCGGGGAG.

This clone was seen repeatedly, ten times or more. The read halts 3 residues ahead of the CDR3 end, with the missing end drawn from the germline J gene. This rearrangement joins TRBV5-1 to TRBJ2-3; D is ambiguous. Germline CDR1 and CDR2: SGHRS and YFSETQ. The V gene lost 1 base and the J gene lost 6 bases, with 6 bases spanning the gap. The length of the CDR3 is 12 residues. The CDR3 loop reads CASSLTTDTQYF. Partial CDR3 DNA: TGCGCCAGCAGCTTGACAACGGATACG.

This clone has at least ten counts. The read finishes 3 residues shy of the CDR3 end, and the germline J gene is used to complete it. The V gene is TRBV20-1, the J gene TRBJ1-2; 7 bases map to TRBD1. The CDR3 loop spans 16 amino acids. Trimming cost V 3 bases and J 4 bases; bases outside gene matches: 14. Germline values: CDR1 DFQATT, CDR2 SNEGSKA (reference sequence). The DNA read from the CDR3 is TGCAGTGCTAGGGGGACAGCATTCACAACCAGCTATGGC. Residues: CSARGTAFTTSYG. The entire CDR3 protein reads CSARGTAFTTSYGYTF.

Ten or more counts support this clone. The CDR3: CASSTGDRPRQETQYF. The CDR3 DNA, read in part, is TGCGCCAGCAGCACAGGAGACAGGCCTAGACAAGAGACC. The chain has TRBV5-1 and TRBJ2-5; possible D gene TRBD1, 6 bases. The sequenced fragment ends 3 residues before the CDR3 boundary, so the rest is inferred from the germline J gene. Germline V gives CDR1 SGHRS, CDR2 YFSETQ. CDR3 size: 16 residues. V lost 4 bases to trimming and J lost 2 bases, with 18 bases between them. Combining the CDR3 with reference TRBV5-1 and TRBJ2-5 gives the whole variable domain KAGVTQTPRYLIKTRGQQVTLSCSPISGHRSVSWYQQTPGQGLQFLFEYFSETQRNKGNFPGRFSGRQFSNSRSEMNVSTLELGDSALYLCASSTGDRPRQETQYFGPGTRLLVL.

There are many counts of this clone. Sequencing ends 3 residues short of the CDR3 end; the germline J gene provides the rest. The J gene is TRBJ2-1, the V gene TRBV18; D is perhaps TRBD2 (6 bases). CDR3 length: 14 residues. Per the germline V gene, CDR1 is KGHSH and CDR2 is LQKENI. The germline V and J ends were trimmed by 3 bases and 9 bases, with 15 bases remaining between them. The part of the CDR3 DNA that was read is TGTGCCAGCTCACCGCGGGACTGGGGCACTGAG. It translates to CASSPRDWGTE. The complete CDR3 sequence is CASSPRDWGTEQFF.

In the case of this clone: The read terminates 3 residues ahead of where the CDR3 ends, so the germline J gene completes it. The J gene is TRBJ1-1, the V gene TRBV19; 9 nucleotides align to TRBD1. Germline CDR1 is LNHDA and CDR2 is SQIVND (reference sequence). The V segment lost 4 bases and the J segment 4 bases; nucleotides outside the gene matches: 4. This CDR3 is built from 14 residues. The DNA read from the CDR3 is TGTGCCAGTAGTACGGACAGGGGTGGCACTGAA. Its translation is CASSTDRGGTE. The entire CDR3 protein reads CASSTDRGGTEAFF.

This clone was seen repeatedly, ten times or more. The DNA ends 3 residues before the CDR3 does, and the rest of the CDR3 is filled in from the germline J gene. The chain has TRBV18 and TRBJ1-2; 9 nucleotides line up with TRBD1. Germline V gene lookup returns CDR1 KGHSH and CDR2 LQKENI. The CDR3 has 16 residues. Unmatched junction bases numbered 10, after V lost 1 base and J lost 7 bases. CDR3 sequence: CASSPRLEGQGIGYTF. The covered CDR3 bases are TGTGCCAGCTCACCACGACTCGAGGGACAGGGTATTGGC. The whole variable domain, remainder taken from reference TRBV18 and TRBJ1-2, is NAGVMQNPRHLVRRRGQEARLRCSPMKGHSHVYWYRQLPEEGLKFMVYLQKENIIDESGMPKERFSAEFPKEGPSILRIQQVVRGDSAAYFCASSPRLEGQGIGYTFGSGTRLTVV.

This clone was seen ten or more times. The observed sequence ends 3 residues before the CDR3 terminus, with the missing tail filled in from the germline J gene. V is TRBV6-2 or TRBV6-3 and J is TRBJ2-7; 10 positions agree with TRBD2. Trimming cost V 6 bases and J 1 base; bases outside gene matches: 6. Germline values: CDR1 MNHEY, CDR2 SVGEGT. The CDR3 runs 15 residues. Incomplete CDR3 DNA: TGTGCCAGCAGCTCAAGCGGGAGGGGATCCTACGAG. Translation: CASSSSGRGSYE. The complete CDR3 sequence is CASSSSGRGSYEQYF.

This clone was found a few times. The read comes to an end 3 residues before the CDR3 does, leaving the germline J gene to fill in the end. This sequence joins TRBV30 and TRBJ1-4; 8 nucleotides line up with TRBD1. CDR1 GTSNPN and CDR2 SVGIG come from the germline V gene (reference sequence). CDR3 length equals 14 residues. The CDR3 sequence is CAWRTGYGNSPLFF. CDR3 DNA (partial): TGTGCCTGGCGGACAGGGTACGGTAATTCACCA.

This clone has a count of ten or more. The CDR3 extends 3 residues past the end of the read, so its final part is completed from the germline J gene. The gene calls are TRBV6-2 or TRBV6-3 and TRBJ2-3; tentatively, D is TRBD2 (5 bases). V was cut by 3 bases and J by 3 bases, with 13 bases left in between. Germline CDR1 MNHEY, CDR2 SVGEGT. The length of the CDR3 is 15 residues. The CDR3 spells CASSYKLVETDTQYF. The covered CDR3 bases are TGTGCCAGCAGTTATAAACTAGTGGAGACAGATACG.

This clone has at least ten counts. The read ends 3 residues before the CDR3 terminus; that terminus is restored from the germline J gene. The chain couples TRBV5-1 to TRBJ1-1; 10 nucleotides align to TRBD1. V was pared by 4 bases and J by 0 bases, with 3 bases of the junction left unmatched. CDR1 and CDR2 from the germline V gene are SGHRS and YFSETQ. The CDR3 loop spans 15 amino acids. The CDR3 bases that were read are TGCGCCAGCAGCACCGGGACAGGGGTGAACACTGAA. This codes for CASSTGTGVNTE. The whole CDR3 region reads CASSTGTGVNTEAFF.

This clone has a count of ten or more. The read falls 3 residues short of the CDR3 end, and the missing part is taken from the germline J gene. The V gene is TRBV19, the J gene TRBJ2-2; perhaps TRBD1 as D (5 bases). CDR3 size: 16 residues. Germline CDR1 is LNHDA and CDR2 is SQIVND (reference sequence). Trimming took 3 bases from V and 6 from J, leaving 17 bases between them. The CDR3 is CASSIRTVRGPGELFF. Incomplete CDR3 DNA: TGTGCCAGTAGTATCCGGACGGTAAGGGGTCCCGGGGAG.

This clone was picked up many times. The CDR3 end is not reached by the read, which stops 3 residues before it; the germline J gene fills it in. This chain joins TRBV5-1 and TRBJ2-5; TRBD1 matches at 10 bases. The CDR3 has 14 residues. Germline V gene lookup returns CDR1 SGHRS and CDR2 YFSETQ. The V and J ends lost 2 bases and 5 bases, in that order; junction bases with no gene match: 3. CDR3 DNA (partial): TGCGCCAGCAGCTTAGCGGACAGGGGGGAGACC. This translates into CASSLADRGET. The whole CDR3 protein reads CASSLADRGETQYF.

This clone was detected many times. The CDR3 end is not reached by the read, which stops 3 residues before it; the germline J gene fills it in. The chain recombines TRBV13 with TRBJ2-3, with 9 bases aligning to TRBD1. The trim removed 1 base at V and 5 bases at J, leaving 4 bases unmatched. CDR3 length: 15 amino acids. Germline CDR1 PRHDT, CDR2 FYEKMQ (reference sequence). CDR3 protein: CASSLAWTGEDTQYF. Partial CDR3 DNA: TGTGCCAGCAGCTTAGCTTGGACAGGGGAAGATACG. Full variable domain (rest looked up from reference TRBV13 and TRBJ2-3): AAGVIQSPRHLIKEKRETATLKCYPIPRHDTVYWYQQGPGQDPQFLISFYEKMQSDKGSIPDRFSAQQFSDYHSELNMSSLELGDSALYFCASSLAWTGEDTQYFGPGTRLTVL.

This clone was counted many times. The CDR3 goes on 3 residues after the read ends, and that part is filled in from the germline J gene. The V gene is TRBV28, the J gene TRBJ2-5, with 14 bases identical to TRBD2. Germline lookup yields CDR1 MDHEN and CDR2 SYDVKM. This CDR3 comprises 15 residues. Trimming removed 2 bases from V and 5 bases from J; junction bases left unmatched: 1. Incomplete CDR3 DNA: TGTGCCAGCAGTTTAAGACTAGCGGGAGGGGAGACC. It codes for CASSLRLAGGET. The entire CDR3 reads CASSLRLAGGETQYF.

This CDR3 is CASGGLGQYF. The CDR3 DNA, read in part, is TGTGCCAGCGGAGGGTTGGGT. V gene TRBV7-9 combines with J gene TRBJ2-4; D may be TRBD2 (6 bases). The read ends 3 residues shy of where the CDR3 ends; the end is completed using the germline J gene. The V gene's germline CDR1 is SEHNR and CDR2 FQNEAQ (reference sequence). The CDR3 totals 10 residues.

Remarks on this clone: The read finishes 3 residues shy of the CDR3 end, and the germline J gene is used to complete it. V usage is TRBV6-1 and J usage is TRBJ1-2; D is unresolved. The CDR3 length is 13 residues. The V end was cut by 3 bases, the J end by 2 bases, with 7 bases between. Germline V gene data show CDR1 as MNHNS and CDR2 as SASEGT. CDR3 protein: CASSEYGNYGYTF. The sequenced CDR3 bases are TGTGCCAGCAGTGAGTACGGGAACTATGGC.

The sample holds many counts of this clone. The CDR3 goes on 3 residues after the read ends, and that part is filled in from the germline J gene. V and J are TRBV10-3 and TRBJ2-7, with 11 bases that match TRBD1. CDR3 length: 18 amino acids. V lost 6 bases, J lost 2 bases, and 15 bases stayed unmatched. The germline V gene encodes CDR1 ENHRY and CDR2 SYGVKD. The part of the CDR3 DNA that was read is TGTGCCATCAGGAAGACCTGGATGAGGACAGGGGGCACCTACGAG. Amino acids: CAIRKTWMRTGGTYE. The whole CDR3 reads CAIRKTWMRTGGTYEQYF.